A single sample is the source of the 10 T cell receptor beta chains below, sequenced in a study of blood T cell repertoires in COVID-19. Here immunoSEQ multiplex PCR was the method, and the copy in TCRdb shows in-frame clones only, minus some. The table includes just over 250,000 clones, over 75% detected once. The sample taken for sequencing was peripheral blood. These receptors came from a woman between 65 and 79 years old with COVID-19, enrolled during active disease.

The chain employs TRBV15 and TRBJ2-1; maybe TRBD1 (6 bases). The length of the CDR3 is 15 residues. In germline, CDR1 is LNHNV, CDR2 YYDKDF (reference sequence). V lost 5 bases to trimming and J lost 8 bases, with 19 bases between them. The CDR3 region has the DNA TGTGCCACCAGCCGGCGCCTCGGGACAATTGATGAGCAGTTCTTC. Its translation: CATSRRLGTIDEQFF.

The count of this clone is one. This chain joins TRBV7-9 and TRBJ1-5, with 8 bases fitting TRBD1. Losses at the gene ends were 5 bases for V and 4 bases for J; bases not matched to a gene: 13. There are 17 residues in the CDR3. From germline, CDR1 is SEHNR and CDR2 FQNEAQ (reference sequence). The CDR3 DNA sequence: TGTGCCAGCAGCCTAGGGGCAGGGGGCTTAGGAAATCAGCCCCAGCATTTT. Amino acid sequence: CASSLGAGGLGNQPQHF.

The chain links TRBV29-1 to TRBJ2-5; maybe TRBD2 (5 bases). Trimming removed 2 bases at V and 7 bases at J, with 11 bases between. The CDR3 spans 12 residues. The germline V gene encodes CDR1 SQVTM and CDR2 ANQGSEA. In nucleotides, the CDR3 is TGCAGCGTTGAAAAGGACTTCGCGACCCAGTACTTC. It codes for CSVEKDFATQYF. The full variable domain, its missing parts supplied by reference TRBV29-1 and TRBJ2-5, is SAVISQKPSRDICQRGTSLTIQCQVDSQVTMMFWYRQQPGQSLTLIATANQGSEATYESGFVIDKFPISRPNLTFSTLTVSNMSPEDSSIYLCSVEKDFATQYFGPGTRLLVL.

V gene TRBV19 combines with J gene TRBJ2-7; no definite D call. Germline V gene sequence: CDR1 LNHDA, CDR2 SQIVND (reference sequence). The CDR3 contains 12 residues. The ends were cut back, 8 bases at V and 4 bases at J, with 12 bases in the middle. CDR3 sequence (DNA): TGTGCCAGTTCCCAGGCAGAATACGAGCAGTACTTC. Translating gives CASSQAEYEQYF. Filled out from reference TRBV19 and TRBJ2-7, the complete variable domain reads DGGITQSPKYLFRKEGQNVTLSCEQNLNHDAMYWYRQDPGQGLRLIYYSQIVNDFQKGDIAEGYSVSREKKESFPLTVTSAQKNPTAFYLCASSQAEYEQYFGPGTRLTVT.

V usage is TRBV18 and J usage is TRBJ2-7; 8 positions match TRBD1. Per the germline V gene, CDR1 is KGHSH and CDR2 is LQKENI. Trimming removed 2 bases from V and 0 bases from J; junction bases left unmatched: 9. The CDR3 is 17 residues long. This CDR3 reads CASSPTTGARVSYEQYF. For the CDR3, the DNA is TGTGCCAGCTCACCAACGACAGGGGCAAGAGTCTCCTACGAGCAGTACTTC. Full variable domain (missing parts from reference TRBV18 and TRBJ2-7): NAGVMQNPRHLVRRRGQEARLRCSPMKGHSHVYWYRQLPEEGLKFMVYLQKENIIDESGMPKERFSAEFPKEGPSILRIQQVVRGDSAAYFCASSPTTGARVSYEQYFGPGTRLTVT.

The chain couples TRBV5-1 to TRBJ1-6, with unresolved D. The length of the CDR3 is 14 residues. V was pared by 4 bases and J by 7 bases, with 12 bases between. CDR1 and CDR2 (germline): SGHRS, YFSETQ. CDR3 bases: TGCGCCAGCAGCAGGCAGAACGGGAATTCACCCCTCCACTTT. It encodes CASSRQNGNSPLHF.

This chain joins TRBV7-2 and TRBJ1-1; TRBD1 might be the D (5 bases). CDR3 length equals 14 residues. Germline assignment: CDR1 SGHTA and CDR2 FQGNSA. V lost 2 bases and J 5 bases, leaving 12 bases between the germline ends. The CDR3 region is CASSLIRGGTEAFF. Here the CDR3 DNA reads TGTGCCAGCAGCTTAATCCGGGGGGGGACTGAAGCTTTCTTT.

The chain joins TRBV16 to TRBJ1-4, with 7 nucleotides matching TRBD1. CDR1 and CDR2 from the germline V gene are KGHSY and FQNENV. Germline trimming cut 4 bases from V and 8 bases from J; bases unmatched to any gene: 13. The CDR3 spans 16 residues. The CDR3 region has the DNA TGTGCCAGCAGCCTTAGCCCGGGACAGAGGGAGGAAAAACTGTTTTTT. It translates to CASSLSPGQREEKLFF.

The genes are TRBV5-1 and TRBJ2-5, with TRBD2 identical over 14 bases. Germline CDR1 and CDR2: SGHRS and YFSETQ. The CDR3 has 17 amino acids. J gave up 3 bases and V 3 bases, and 7 bases lay outside the gene matches. The CDR3 spells CASSSGTSGSWEETQYF. The CDR3 DNA follows: TGCGCCAGCAGCTCCGGGACTAGCGGGAGTTGGGAAGAGACCCAGTACTTC.

The chain links TRBV5-1 to TRBJ1-1; 10 positions agree with TRBD1. V trimming: 4 bases; J trimming: 6 bases; junction bases outside the gene matches: 9. The CDR3 covers 15 residues. Per germline, CDR1 SGHRS and CDR2 YFSETQ. The CDR3 sequence is CASSLRQGALAEAFF. The CDR3 nucleotides are TGCGCCAGCAGCCTCAGACAGGGGGCACTCGCTGAAGCTTTCTTT.